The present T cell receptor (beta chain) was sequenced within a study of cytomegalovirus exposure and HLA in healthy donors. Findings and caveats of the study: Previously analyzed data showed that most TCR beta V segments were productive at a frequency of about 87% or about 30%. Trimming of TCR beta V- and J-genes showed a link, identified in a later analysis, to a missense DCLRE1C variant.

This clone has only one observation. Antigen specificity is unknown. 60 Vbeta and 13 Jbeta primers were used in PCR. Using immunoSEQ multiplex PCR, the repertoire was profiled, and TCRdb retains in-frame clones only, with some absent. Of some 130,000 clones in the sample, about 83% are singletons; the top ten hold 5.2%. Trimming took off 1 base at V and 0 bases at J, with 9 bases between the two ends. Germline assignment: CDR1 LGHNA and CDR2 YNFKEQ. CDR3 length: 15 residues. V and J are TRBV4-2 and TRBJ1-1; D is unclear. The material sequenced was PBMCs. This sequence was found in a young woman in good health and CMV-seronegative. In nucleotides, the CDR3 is TGTGCCAGCAGCCAAGGAGAACTCTTGAACACTGAAGCTTTCTTT. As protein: CASSQGELLNTEAFF.